These 18 T cell receptor beta chains came from one sample sequenced in a study of identical twins. TCRdb re-called the 5' RACE reads with MiXCR, one entry per CDR3 protein. This sample has about 720,000 distinct CDR3 sequences; more than 6.5% occur once, and the top ten carry more than 0.75%. These same records also appear under a second study, on yellow fever vaccine responses in identical twins.

Sequencing was carried out using PBMCs. These receptors originate from a woman aged 18-29 years in good health.

The chain carries TRBV7-2 and TRBJ2-5; no definite D call. CDR3 size: 14 residues. Germline V gene lookup returns CDR1 SGHTA and CDR2 FQGNSA. The V end lost 2 bases, the J end lost 7 bases, and 14 bases lay between the germline ends. The CDR3 loop is CASSLLGPSGTQYF. The DNA for the CDR3 is TGTGCCAGCAGCTTACTCGGGCCGTCGGGGACCCAGTACTTC.

This clonotype was recorded at least ten times. The chain recombines TRBV3-1 with TRBJ2-3; D gene unclear. Per the germline V gene, CDR1 is LGHDT and CDR2 is YNNKEL (reference sequence). The CDR3 is 10 amino acids. The V end was cut by 4 bases, the J end by 15 bases, with 11 bases between. The CDR3 here is CASSRQESYF. The CDR3 DNA follows: TGTGCCAGCAGCCGCCAGGAAAGTTATTTT.

This sequence joins TRBV29-1 and TRBJ1-1; D gene uncertain. Germline values: CDR1 SQVTM, CDR2 ANQGSEA. CDR3 length: 13 amino acids. V lost 3 bases, J lost 3 bases, and 11 bases lay in between. CDR3 bases: TGCAGCGTTGAGGCCCGCAGTGACACTGAAGCTTTCTTT. Its translation: CSVEARSDTEAFF.

The chain is built from TRBV2 and TRBJ2-3, with TRBD2 matching over 11 bases. The CDR3 sequence is 14 residues long. Trimming took 5 bases from V and 9 from J; bases not matched to a gene: 7. Germline values: CDR1 SNHLY, CDR2 FYNNEI. DNA for the CDR3: TGTGCCAGCAGTTACGTAGCGGGGGGGCCGACGCAGTATTTT. As protein: CASSYVAGGPTQYF.

As to this clonotype: A much larger clone lies one base from this, so it may be a read error. The V and J genes are TRBV19 and TRBJ2-1; 10 bases map to TRBD2. The CDR3 spans 18 residues. V trimming: 4 bases; J trimming: 6 bases; junction bases outside the gene matches: 15. CDR1 and CDR2 from the germline V gene are LNHDA and SQIVND (reference sequence). CDR3 in amino acids: CASSSQSSGRQQINEQFF. DNA of the CDR3: TGTGCCAGTAGTAGCCAGTCTAGCGGGAGACAACAAATCAATGAGCAGTTCTTC.

This clonotype was observed a few times. The chain has TRBV16 and TRBJ2-3; D may correspond to TRBD1 or TRBD2 (5 bases each). Trimming shortened V by 0 bases and J by 2 bases, and 6 bases separated the two germline ends. The germline gives CDR1 KGHSY, CDR2 FQNENV. The CDR3 is made up of 14 amino acids. The chain's CDR3 is CASSQSGDTDTQYF. The CDR3 bases are TGTGCCAGCAGCCAATCGGGGGACACAGATACGCAGTATTTT. Together with reference TRBV16 and TRBJ2-3, the CDR3 gives the full variable domain: GEEVAQTPKHLVRGEGQKAKLYCAPIKGHSYVFWYQQVLKNEFKFLISFQNENVFDETGMPKERFSAKCLPNSPCSLEIQATKLEDSAVYFCASSQSGDTDTQYFGPGTRLTVL.

This clonotype has only a few counts. The gene calls are TRBV20-1 and TRBJ2-7; D unresolved. Trimming shortened V by 2 bases and J by 2 bases, and 10 bases separated the two germline ends. The germline V gene encodes CDR1 DFQATT and CDR2 SNEGSKA (reference sequence). CDR3 size: 13 residues. The CDR3 bases are TGCAGTGCTAGACGTAGGGCACCCTACGAGCAGTACTTC. It specifies CSARRRAPYEQYF.

This clonotype showed up many times. The genes are TRBV9 and TRBJ2-3; D is possibly TRBD1 or TRBD2 (5 bases each). Trimming took off 1 base at V and 4 bases at J, with 13 bases between the two ends. Germline CDR1 is SGDLS and CDR2 is YYNGEE. This CDR3 has 15 residues. DNA of the CDR3: TGTGCCAGCAGCGTAAACGAGGGGTGGTCAGATACGCAGTATTTT. This encodes CASSVNEGWSDTQYF.

This clonotype was seen at least ten times. The chain is built from TRBV7-9 and TRBJ1-4; D gene uncertain. Germline V gene sequence: CDR1 SEHNR, CDR2 FQNEAQ (reference sequence). The ends were cut back, 6 bases at V and 0 bases at J, with 8 bases in the middle. The CDR3 has 14 residues. The DNA for the CDR3 is TGTGCCAGCAGACCCGGGGCAACTAATGAAAAACTGTTTTTT. This gives the protein CASRPGATNEKLFF. Looking up the rest from reference TRBV7-9 and TRBJ1-4 gives the full variable domain: DTGVSQNPRHKITKRGQNVTFRCDPISEHNRLYWYRQTLGQGPEFLTYFQNEAQLEKSRLLSDRFSAERPKGSFSTLEIQRTEQGDSAMYLCASRPGATNEKLFFGSGTQLSVL.

The chain is built from TRBV28 and TRBJ2-1; TRBD1 matches 8 bases. V lost 6 bases and J lost 7; bases outside the gene matches: 11. Germline V gene data show CDR1 as MDHEN and CDR2 as SYDVKM. The CDR3 extends over 15 amino acids. This CDR3 reads CASRDDRGIQNEQFF. The CDR3 DNA sequence: TGTGCCAGCAGAGACGACAGGGGAATACAAAATGAGCAGTTCTTC. The complete variable domain, with remaining parts taken from reference TRBV28 and TRBJ2-1, reads DVKVTQSSRYLVKRTGEKVFLECVQDMDHENMFWYRQDPGLGLRLIYFSYDVKMKEKGDIPEGYSVSREKKERFSLILESASTNQTSMYLCASRDDRGIQNEQFFGPGTRLTVL.

This chain connects TRBV6-1 to TRBJ2-5, with a weak D call TRBD1 (5 bases). Trimming cost V 7 bases and J 1 base, with 10 bases left between them. The germline V gene has CDR1 MNHNS and CDR2 SASEGT. The CDR3 contains 13 residues. CDR3 region: CASTHRSQETQYF. CDR3 DNA sequence: TGTGCCAGCACGCACAGGAGCCAAGAGACCCAGTACTTC.

This clonotype has more than one count but fewer than ten. The rearrangement uses TRBV18 and TRBJ2-1; 7 nucleotides line up with TRBD1. The germline V gene has CDR1 KGHSH and CDR2 LQKENI. The CDR3 loop spans 12 amino acids. Losses at the gene ends were 1 base for V and 9 bases for J; bases not matched to a gene: 0. CDR3 loop: CASSPRDSEQFF. Here the CDR3 DNA reads TGTGCCAGCTCACCACGGGACAGTGAGCAGTTCTTC.

Many counts were recorded for this clonotype. The chain combines TRBV25-1 with TRBJ2-1; D is unclear. V was shortened by 7 bases and J by 2 bases, with 15 bases between the two germline ends. Germline V gene lookup returns CDR1 MGHDK and CDR2 SYGVNS. The CDR3 extends over 15 amino acids. The CDR3 reads CASTEWPVTYNEQFF. The CDR3 DNA reads as TGTGCCAGCACCGAATGGCCGGTTACCTACAATGAGCAGTTCTTC.

The sample holds a few counts of this clonotype. This chain links TRBV7-3 with TRBJ2-7, with 13 bases fitting TRBD2. The CDR3 is 14 residues long. Germline CDR1 is SGHTA and CDR2 is FQGTGA. J lost 6 bases, V lost 5 bases, and 4 bases had no gene match. The CDR3 DNA reads as TGTGCCAGCAGCGGGGGACTAGCGGGGAGCGAGCAGTACTTC. It codes for CASSGGLAGSEQYF. The complete variable domain, with remaining parts taken from reference TRBV7-3 and TRBJ2-7, reads GAGVSQTPSNKVTEKGKYVELRCDPISGHTALYWYRQSLGQGPEFLIYFQGTGAADDSGLPNDRFFAVRPEGSVSTLKIQRTERGDSAVYLCASSGGLAGSEQYFGPGTRLTVT.

The sample holds many counts of this clonotype. V is TRBV5-1 and J is TRBJ1-2, with 8 bases identical to TRBD1. The germline V gene has CDR1 SGHRS and CDR2 YFSETQ. Trimming removed 4 bases from V and 5 bases from J; junction bases left unmatched: 4. CDR3 length: 13 amino acids. The CDR3 DNA follows: TGCGCCAGCAGCCAGACAGGGGTTTATGGCTACACCTTC. It encodes CASSQTGVYGYTF.

This clonotype is a singleton in its sample. V usage is TRBV30 and J usage is TRBJ2-5, with D tentatively TRBD1 or TRBD2 (6 bases each). Trimming took 4 bases from V and 2 from J, leaving 17 bases between them. Germline values: CDR1 GTSNPN, CDR2 SVGIG (reference sequence). This CDR3 has 15 residues. The CDR3 is CAWTSGGGQQETQYF. The CDR3 coding sequence is TGTGCCTGGACTTCCGGGGGCGGACAGCAAGAGACCCAGTACTTC.

This clonotype was observed at least ten times. V is TRBV24-1 and J is TRBJ2-2; weak D call: TRBD1 (6 bases). V lost 7 bases and J lost 5, with 13 bases in between. The germline V gene encodes CDR1 KGHDR and CDR2 SFDVKD. This CDR3 region has 14 residues. The CDR3 DNA reads TGTGCCACCAGACCAAGAGGGGGAACCGGGGAGCTGTTTTTT. This codes for CATRPRGGTGELFF.

V gene TRBV4-3 combines with J gene TRBJ2-1, with D maybe TRBD1 (6 bases). The germline CDR1 and CDR2 sequences are LGHNA and YSLEER. The CDR3 has 15 residues. The V end was cut by 0 bases, the J end by 5 bases, with 11 bases between. CDR3 protein: CASSQDGGPNNEQFF. The CDR3 region has the DNA TGCGCCAGCAGCCAAGATGGGGGCCCCAACAATGAGCAGTTCTTC.